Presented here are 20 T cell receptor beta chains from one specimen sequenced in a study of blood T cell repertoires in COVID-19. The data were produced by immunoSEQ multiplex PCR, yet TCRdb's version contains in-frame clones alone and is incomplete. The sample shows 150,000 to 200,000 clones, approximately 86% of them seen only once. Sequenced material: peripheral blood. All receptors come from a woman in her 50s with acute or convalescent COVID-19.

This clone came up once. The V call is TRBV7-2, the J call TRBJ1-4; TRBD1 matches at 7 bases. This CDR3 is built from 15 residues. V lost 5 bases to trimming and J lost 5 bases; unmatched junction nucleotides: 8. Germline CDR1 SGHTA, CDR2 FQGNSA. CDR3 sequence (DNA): TGTGCCAGCAGCCGTGACAGGGCGCAGAATGAAAAACTGTTTTTT. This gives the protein CASSRDRAQNEKLFF.

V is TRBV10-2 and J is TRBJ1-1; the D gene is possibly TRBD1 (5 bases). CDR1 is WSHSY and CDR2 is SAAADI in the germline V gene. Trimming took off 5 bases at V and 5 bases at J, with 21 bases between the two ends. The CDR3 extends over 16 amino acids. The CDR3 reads CASSFGSLSEGTEAFF. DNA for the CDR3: TGCGCCAGCAGTTTCGGTTCTCTCTCGGAGGGGACTGAAGCTTTCTTT.

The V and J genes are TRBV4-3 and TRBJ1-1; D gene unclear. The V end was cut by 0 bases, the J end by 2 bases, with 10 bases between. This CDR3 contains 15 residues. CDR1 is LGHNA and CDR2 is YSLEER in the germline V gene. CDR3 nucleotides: TGCGCCAGCAGCCAAGAGGTACGAGCCAACACTGAAGCTTTCTTT. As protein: CASSQEVRANTEAFF.

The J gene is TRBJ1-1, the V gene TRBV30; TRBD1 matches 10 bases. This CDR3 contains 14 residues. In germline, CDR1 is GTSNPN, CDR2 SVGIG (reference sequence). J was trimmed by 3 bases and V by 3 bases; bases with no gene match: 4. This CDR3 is CAWRRQGAYTEAFF. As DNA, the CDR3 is TGTGCCTGGAGGAGACAGGGGGCTTACACTGAAGCTTTCTTT.

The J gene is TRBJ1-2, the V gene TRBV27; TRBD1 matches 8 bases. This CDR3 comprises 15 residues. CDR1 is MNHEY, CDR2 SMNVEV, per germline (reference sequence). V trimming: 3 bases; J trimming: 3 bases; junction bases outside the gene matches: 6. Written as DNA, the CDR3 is TGTGCCAGCAGTTTTTCGGACAGGGACGACTATGGCTACACCTTC. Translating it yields CASSFSDRDDYGYTF.

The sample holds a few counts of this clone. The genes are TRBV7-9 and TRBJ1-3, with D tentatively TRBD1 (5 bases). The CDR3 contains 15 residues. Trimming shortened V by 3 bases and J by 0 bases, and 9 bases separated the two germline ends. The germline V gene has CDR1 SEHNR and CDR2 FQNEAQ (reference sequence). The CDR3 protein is CASSLGRVSGNTIYF. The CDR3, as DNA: TGTGCCAGCAGCTTGGGGCGTGTCTCTGGAAACACCATATATTTT.

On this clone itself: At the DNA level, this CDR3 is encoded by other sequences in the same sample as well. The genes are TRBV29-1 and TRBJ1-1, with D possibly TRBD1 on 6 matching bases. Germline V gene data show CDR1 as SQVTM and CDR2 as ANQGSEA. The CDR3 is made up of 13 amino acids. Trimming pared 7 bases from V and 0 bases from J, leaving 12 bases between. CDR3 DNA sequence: TGCAGCGCCCAGGGACAAATGAACACTGAAGCTTTCTTT. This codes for CSAQGQMNTEAFF.

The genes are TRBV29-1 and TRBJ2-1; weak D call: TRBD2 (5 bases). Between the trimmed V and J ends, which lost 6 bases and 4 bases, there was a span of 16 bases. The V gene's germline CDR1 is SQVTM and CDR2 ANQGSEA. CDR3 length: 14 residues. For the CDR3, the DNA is TGCAGCGTGACGATCGGACTGCAATACAATGAGCAGTTCTTC. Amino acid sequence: CSVTIGLQYNEQFF.

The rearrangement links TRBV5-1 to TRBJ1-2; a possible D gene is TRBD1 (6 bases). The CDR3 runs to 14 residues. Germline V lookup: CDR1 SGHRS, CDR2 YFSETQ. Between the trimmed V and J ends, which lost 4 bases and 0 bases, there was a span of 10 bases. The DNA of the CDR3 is TGCGCCAGCAGCCCGGGGACAACTAACTATGGCTACACCTTC. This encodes CASSPGTTNYGYTF. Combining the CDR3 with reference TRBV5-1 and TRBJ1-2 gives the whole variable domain KAGVTQTPRYLIKTRGQQVTLSCSPISGHRSVSWYQQTPGQGLQFLFEYFSETQRNKGNFPGRFSGRQFSNSRSEMNVSTLELGDSALYLCASSPGTTNYGYTFGSGTRLTVV.

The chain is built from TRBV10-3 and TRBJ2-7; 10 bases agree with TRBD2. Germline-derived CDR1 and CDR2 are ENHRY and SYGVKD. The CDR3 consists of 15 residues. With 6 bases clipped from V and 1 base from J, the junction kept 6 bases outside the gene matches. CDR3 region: CAIRSSSGRSYEQYF. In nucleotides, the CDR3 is TGTGCCATCAGAAGTTCTAGCGGGAGATCCTACGAGCAGTACTTC.

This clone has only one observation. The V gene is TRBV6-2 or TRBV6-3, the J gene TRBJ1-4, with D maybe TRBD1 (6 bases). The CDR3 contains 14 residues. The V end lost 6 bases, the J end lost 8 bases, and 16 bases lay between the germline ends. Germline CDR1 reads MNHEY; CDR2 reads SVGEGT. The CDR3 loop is CASSSGEPREKLFF. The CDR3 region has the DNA TGTGCCAGCAGCTCAGGGGAACCGAGAGAAAAACTGTTTTTT.

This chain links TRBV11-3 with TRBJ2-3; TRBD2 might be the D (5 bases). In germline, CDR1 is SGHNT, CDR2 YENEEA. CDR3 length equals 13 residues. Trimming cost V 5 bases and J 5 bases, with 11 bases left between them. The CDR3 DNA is TGTGCCAGCAGCCTAGGACTCTTAGATACGCAGTATTTT. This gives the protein CASSLGLLDTQYF.

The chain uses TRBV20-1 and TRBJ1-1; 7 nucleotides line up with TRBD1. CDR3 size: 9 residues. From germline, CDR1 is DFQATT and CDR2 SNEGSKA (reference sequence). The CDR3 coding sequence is TGCAGGCCGGACAGGGAAGCTTTCTTT. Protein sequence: CRPDREAFF.

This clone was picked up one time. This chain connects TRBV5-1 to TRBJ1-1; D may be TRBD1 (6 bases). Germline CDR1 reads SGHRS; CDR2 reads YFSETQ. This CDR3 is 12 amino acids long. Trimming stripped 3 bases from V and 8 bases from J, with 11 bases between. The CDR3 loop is CASSWAGDEAFF. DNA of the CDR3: TGCGCCAGCAGCTGGGCAGGGGACGAAGCTTTCTTT.

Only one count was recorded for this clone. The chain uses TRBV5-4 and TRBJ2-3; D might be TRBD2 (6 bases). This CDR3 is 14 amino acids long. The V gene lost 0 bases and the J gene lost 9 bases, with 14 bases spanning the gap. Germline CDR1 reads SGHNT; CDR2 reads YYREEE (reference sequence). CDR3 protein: CASSLAVTSQTQYF. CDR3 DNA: TGTGCCAGCAGCTTGGCCGTAACTAGCCAAACGCAGTATTTT.

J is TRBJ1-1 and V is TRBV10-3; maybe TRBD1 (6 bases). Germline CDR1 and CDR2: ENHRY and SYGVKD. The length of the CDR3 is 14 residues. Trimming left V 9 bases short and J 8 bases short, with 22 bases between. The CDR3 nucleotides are TGTGCCATACAGCCCCTAGGGGAGGGGGGAGAAGCTTTCTTT. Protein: CAIQPLGEGGEAFF.

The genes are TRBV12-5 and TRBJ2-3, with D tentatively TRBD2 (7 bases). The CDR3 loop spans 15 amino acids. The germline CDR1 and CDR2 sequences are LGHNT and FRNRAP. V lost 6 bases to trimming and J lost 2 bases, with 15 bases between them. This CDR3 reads CASGGGRVTTDTQYF. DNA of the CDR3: TGTGCTAGTGGGGGGGGGCGGGTTACCACAGATACGCAGTATTTT.

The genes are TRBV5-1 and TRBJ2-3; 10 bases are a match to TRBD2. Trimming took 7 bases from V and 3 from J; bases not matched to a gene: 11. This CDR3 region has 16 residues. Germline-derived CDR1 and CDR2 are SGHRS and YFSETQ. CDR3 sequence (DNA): TGCGCCAGCGGGAAAATAGCGGGAGGCCTAACAGATACGCAGTATTTT. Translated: CASGKIAGGLTDTQYF.

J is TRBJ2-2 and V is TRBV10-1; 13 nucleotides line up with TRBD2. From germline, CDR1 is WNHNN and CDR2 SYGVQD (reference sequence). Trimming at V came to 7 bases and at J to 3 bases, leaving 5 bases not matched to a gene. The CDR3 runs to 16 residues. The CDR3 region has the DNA TGCGCCAGCACCCTACTAGCGGGAGGGTACACCGGGGAGCTGTTTTTT. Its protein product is CASTLLAGGYTGELFF.

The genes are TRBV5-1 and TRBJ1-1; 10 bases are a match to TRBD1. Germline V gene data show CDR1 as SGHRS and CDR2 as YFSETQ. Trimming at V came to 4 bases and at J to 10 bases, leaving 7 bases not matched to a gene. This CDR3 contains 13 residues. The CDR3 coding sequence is TGCGCCAGCAGCCCGGGACAGGGGTTTTCAGCTTTCTTT. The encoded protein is CASSPGQGFSAFF.